Described below is a single T cell receptor beta chain sequence and its context. The data are from a study of CD8 T cells in Susac syndrome. Trimming removed 4 bases from V and 3 bases from J, with 12 bases in between. The CDR3 covers 14 residues. CDR1 KGHSH and CDR2 LQKENI come from the germline V gene. The authors reverse transcribed about 0.45 to 1 ug RNA with random hexamers. Via MiXCR, TCRdb re-called the immunoSEQ multiplex PCR reads, giving one row per CDR3 protein. The repertoire holds about 160,000 distinct CDR3 sequences, with roughly 95% as singletons. The rearrangement uses TRBV18 and TRBJ1-2; D unclear. This receptor was taken from a human donor with Susac syndrome. The material sequenced was CD4+ T cells from PBMCs. The CDR3 DNA reads TGTGCCAGCTCACTGGGCGGAGCAGACTATGGCTACACCTTC. It encodes CASSLGGADYGYTF.